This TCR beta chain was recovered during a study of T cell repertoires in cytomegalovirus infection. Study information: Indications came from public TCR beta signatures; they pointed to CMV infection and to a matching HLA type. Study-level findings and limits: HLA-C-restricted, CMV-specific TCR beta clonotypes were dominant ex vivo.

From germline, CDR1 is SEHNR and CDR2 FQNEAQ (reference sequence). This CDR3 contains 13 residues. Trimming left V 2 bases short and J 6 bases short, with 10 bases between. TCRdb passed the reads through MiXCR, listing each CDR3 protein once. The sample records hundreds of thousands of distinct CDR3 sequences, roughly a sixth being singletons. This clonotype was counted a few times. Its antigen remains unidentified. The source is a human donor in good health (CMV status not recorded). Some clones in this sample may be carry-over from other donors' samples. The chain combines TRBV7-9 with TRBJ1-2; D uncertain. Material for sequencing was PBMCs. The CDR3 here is CASSLNHYDGYTF. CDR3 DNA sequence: TGTGCCAGCAGCTTAAACCATTACGATGGCTACACCTTC.